Sequencing of this T cell receptor (beta chain) was carried out in a study of blood T cell repertoires in COVID-19. Method: immunoSEQ multiplex PCR; TCRdb's copy keeps in-frame clones and lacks some. This table has some 130,000 clones, 70% to 90% appearing once. The CDR3 consists of 14 residues. The V gene's germline CDR1 is LGHDT and CDR2 YNNKEL (reference sequence). Trimming left V 3 bases short and J 5 bases short, with 14 bases between. Sequencing input: peripheral blood. The V gene is TRBV3-1 (or the pseudogene TRBV3-2), the J gene TRBJ2-7; possibly TRBD2 for D (6 bases). The clonotype comes from a man aged 45-65 years with acute or convalescent COVID-19. CDR3 in amino acids: CASSQEGGLDEQYF. CDR3 nucleotides: TGTGCCAGCAGCCAGGAGGGAGGACTGGACGAGCAGTACTTC.